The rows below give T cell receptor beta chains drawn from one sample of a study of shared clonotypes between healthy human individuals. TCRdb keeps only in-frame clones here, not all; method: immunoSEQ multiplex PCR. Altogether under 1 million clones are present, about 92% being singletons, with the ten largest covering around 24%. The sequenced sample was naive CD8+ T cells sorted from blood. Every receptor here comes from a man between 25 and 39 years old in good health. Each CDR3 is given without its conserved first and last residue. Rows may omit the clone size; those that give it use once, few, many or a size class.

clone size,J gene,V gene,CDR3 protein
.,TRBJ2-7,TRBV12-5,ASGLVSTAHIYEQY
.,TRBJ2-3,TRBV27,ASSVPGPSTDTQY
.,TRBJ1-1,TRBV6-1,AITGGTAEAF
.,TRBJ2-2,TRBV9,ASSADTGELF
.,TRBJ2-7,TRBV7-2,ASSSLDVLYEQY
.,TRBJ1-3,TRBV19,ASSITGYGNTIY
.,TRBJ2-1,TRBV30,AWSGGSGDNEQF
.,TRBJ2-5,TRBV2,ASTGVWQRIETQY
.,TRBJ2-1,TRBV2,ASSEALSSYNEQF
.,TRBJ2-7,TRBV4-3,ASSQGSGQLAYEQY
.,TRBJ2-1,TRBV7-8,ASSLLQGSYNEQF
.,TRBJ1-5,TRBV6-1,ASSGPRDSLYSNQPQH
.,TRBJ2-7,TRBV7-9,ASSLAGGGTGDEQY
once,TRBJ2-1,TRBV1,TSSQDGDRGRNEQF
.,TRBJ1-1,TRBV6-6,ASSYSLGVAEAF
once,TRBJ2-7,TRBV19,ASGAGTGGYEQY
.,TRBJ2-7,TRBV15,ATSREGGYEQY
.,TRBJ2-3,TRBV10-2,ASSLAGGPGDTQY
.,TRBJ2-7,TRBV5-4,ASSLGDTNYEQY
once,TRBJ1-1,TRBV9,ASSVDGATEAF
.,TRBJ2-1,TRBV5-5,ASSLRLARSTAHNEQF
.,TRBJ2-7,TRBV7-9,ASSLSRDRGQEQY
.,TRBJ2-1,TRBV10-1,ASSDSHLTSVNNEQF
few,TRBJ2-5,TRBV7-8,ASSLADRGYQETQY
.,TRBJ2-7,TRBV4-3,ASSQDLGLREQY
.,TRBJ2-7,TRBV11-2,ASNLEGLADYEQY
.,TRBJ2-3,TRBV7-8,ASSLRTRTDTQY
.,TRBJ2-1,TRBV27,ASSLQGLPYSYNEQF
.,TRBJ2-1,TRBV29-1,SVDPQGFDEQF
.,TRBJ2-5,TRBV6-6,ASMTDGTQY
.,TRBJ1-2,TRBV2,ASSEAGTGRYGYT
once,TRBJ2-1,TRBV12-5,ASGPGSRGEQF
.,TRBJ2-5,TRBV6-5,ASRPGLNEGETQY
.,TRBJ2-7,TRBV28,ASSSLAGVPRHPYEQY
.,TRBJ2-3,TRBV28,ASSQNRASVDTQY
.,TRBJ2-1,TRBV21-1,ASSPSGGVGLNEQF
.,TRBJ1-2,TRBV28,ASTWGRDGYT
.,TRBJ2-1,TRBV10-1,ASSDAHGAYNEQF
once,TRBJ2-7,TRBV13,ASSFGQGAYYEQY
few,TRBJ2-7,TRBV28,ASSRDGSYSSYEQY
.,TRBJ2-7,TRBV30,ATSWDASYEQY
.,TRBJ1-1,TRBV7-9,ASSFGGEAF
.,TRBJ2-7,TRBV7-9,ASSLGLALYYEQY
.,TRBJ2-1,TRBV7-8,AGREGEGYNEQF
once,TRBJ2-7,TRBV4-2,ASSPYKTAYEQY
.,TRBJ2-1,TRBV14,ASSQNLADNEQF
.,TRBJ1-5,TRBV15,ATSRNYREVGQPQH
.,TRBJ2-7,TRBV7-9,ASSSIYEQY
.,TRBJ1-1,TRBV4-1,ASSLVDRTDTEAF
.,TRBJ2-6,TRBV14,ASSQDQPRVSSGANVLT
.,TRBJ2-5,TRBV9,ASSVAVTVRTEKETQY